Each of the 6 T cell receptor beta chains below was sequenced from the same sample in a study of identifying expanded T cells in peripheral blood. Method: immunoSEQ multiplex PCR; TCRdb's copy keeps in-frame clones and lacks some. The data contain around 85,000 clones, 70% to 90% of them singletons. The material sequenced was blood. These receptors originate from a person aged 18 to 75 in good health.

The chain uses TRBV18 and TRBJ2-7, with D hard to call. Germline CDR1 KGHSH, CDR2 LQKENI. The ends were cut back, 3 bases at V and 2 bases at J, with 5 bases in the middle. The CDR3 has 12 residues. The CDR3 sequence is CASSPRPYEQYF. DNA of the CDR3: TGTGCCAGCTCACCGAGACCCTACGAGCAGTACTTC.

The CDR3 sequence: CASSLRLAGGSDTQYF. The CDR3 bases are TGTGCCAGCAGTTTAAGACTGGCGGGGGGTTCAGATACGCAGTATTTT. The V gene is TRBV27, the J gene TRBJ2-3; 8 nucleotides match TRBD2. CDR1 and CDR2 (germline): MNHEY, SMNVEV (reference sequence). This CDR3 region has 16 residues. Trimming at V came to 2 bases and at J to 4 bases, leaving 8 bases not matched to a gene.

The rearrangement links TRBV5-1 to TRBJ2-5; tentative D call: TRBD2 (5 bases). V lost 0 bases, J lost 5 bases, and 11 bases lay in between. The CDR3 is 14 residues long. CDR1 is SGHRS and CDR2 is YFSETQ in the germline V gene. The CDR3 DNA follows: TGCGCCAGCAGCTTGGCCCCGGGCGGGGAGACCCAGTACTTC. This encodes CASSLAPGGETQYF. Full variable domain (remainder filled in from reference TRBV5-1 and TRBJ2-5): KAGVTQTPRYLIKTRGQQVTLSCSPISGHRSVSWYQQTPGQGLQFLFEYFSETQRNKGNFPGRFSGRQFSNSRSEMNVSTLELGDSALYLCASSLAPGGETQYFGPGTRLLVL.

V is TRBV4-1 and J is TRBJ1-4; 8 bases map to TRBD1. Per germline, CDR1 MGHRA and CDR2 YSYEKL. Germline trimming cut 5 bases from V and 5 bases from J; bases unmatched to any gene: 7. The CDR3 spans 15 residues. CDR3 region: CASSARTGKNEKLFF. The CDR3 region has the DNA TGCGCCAGCAGCGCCCGGACAGGGAAGAATGAAAAACTGTTTTTT.

DNA for the CDR3: TGTGCCAGCAGCTTGGGCACAGATACGCAGTATTTT. Amino acids: CASSLGTDTQYF. The J gene is TRBJ2-3, the V gene TRBV7-2; D is uncertain. V was shortened by 3 bases and J by 1 base, with 2 bases between the two germline ends. CDR3 size: 12 residues. CDR1 is SGHTA, CDR2 FQGNSA, per germline.

CDR3 nucleotide sequence: TGTGCCAGCAGCCCAAGGGGACAGACCTACGAGCAGTACTTC. Translation gives CASSPRGQTYEQYF. V is TRBV7-2 and J is TRBJ2-7; 7 positions match TRBD1. CDR1 is SGHTA, CDR2 FQGNSA, per germline. V was clipped by 5 bases and J by 2 bases; unmatched bases: 6. This CDR3 comprises 14 residues.